Listed below are T cell receptor beta chains from one sample, sequenced in a study of OX40 agonist ivuxolimab in advanced cancers. The assay was immunoSEQ multiplex PCR, and TCRdb's table has in-frame clones only and misses some. The repertoire consists of under 70,000 clones, with over 75% occurring once and the leading ten covering around 6.9%. The specimen was CD4+ or CD8+ T cells sorted from blood, collected in a trial of the OX40 agonist ivuxolimab. The receptor set was obtained from an adult with an advanced solid tumor such as melanoma, head and neck, liver or kidney cancer. CDR3s include the opening cysteine and the closing phenylalanine or tryptophan. Each record gives: J gene, D gene, V gene, clone size, CDR3 protein, CDR3 DNA. The D gene is left open where the match is weak. Where a row states a size, it is once, few, many or the class of an expanded clone; other rows omit it.

>TRBJ1-3|NA|TRBV29-1|NA
CSAFTGFTGNTIYF
TGCAGCGCTTTCACAGGATTCACTGGAAACACCATATATTTT
>TRBJ1-6|NA|TRBV11-1|few
CASSLALQGGSPLHF
TGTGCCAGCAGCTTAGCGCTCCAGGGAGGATCACCCCTCCACTTT
>TRBJ1-1|NA|TRBV13|NA
CASSLLRGEAFF
TGTGCCAGCAGCCTTTTAAGAGGTGAAGCTTTCTTT
>TRBJ2-7|TRBD2|TRBV5-5|NA
CASSLVRDYSYEQYF
TGTGCCAGCAGCTTGGTACGGGACTACTCCTACGAGCAGTACTTC
>TRBJ2-7|NA|TRBV9|NA
CASSATDLLSYEQYF
TGTGCCAGCAGCGCAACGGACCTCCTCTCCTACGAGCAGTACTTC
>TRBJ2-1|NA|TRBV27|NA
CASSLGRNSYNEQFF
TGTGCCAGCAGTTTAGGCAGGAACTCCTACAATGAGCAGTTCTTC
>TRBJ2-7|TRBD2|TRBV7-6|once
CASSLGLAYEQYF
TGTGCCAGCAGTTTGGGACTAGCCTACGAGCAGTACTTC
>TRBJ2-7|NA|TRBV28|NA
CASSSRGVYEQYF
TGTGCCAGCAGTTCAAGGGGGGTTTACGAGCAGTACTTC
>TRBJ2-3|TRBD1|TRBV2|NA
CATEWGQGVSTDTQYF
TGTGCCACCGAGTGGGGACAGGGTGTTAGCACAGATACGCAGTATTTT
>TRBJ2-7|TRBD1|TRBV4-3|NA
CASSQGRDSPYEQYF
TGCGCCAGCAGCCAAGGACGGGACAGTCCCTACGAGCAGTACTTC
>TRBJ2-2|TRBD1|TRBV7-6|NA
CARRGNWNTGELFF
TGTGCCCGCAGGGGGAATTGGAACACCGGGGAGCTGTTTTTT
>TRBJ2-2|TRBD1|TRBV4-3|once
CASTPGTGGPGELFF
TGCGCCAGCACCCCCGGGACAGGGGGCCCCGGGGAGCTGTTTTTT
>TRBJ2-1|NA|TRBV28|few
CASRGRSYNEQFF
TGTGCCAGCAGAGGTAGGTCGTACAATGAGCAGTTCTTC
>TRBJ2-7|TRBD1|TRBV29-1|NA
CSVELGDRRNYEQYF
TGCAGCGTTGAGCTGGGGGACAGGCGAAACTACGAGCAGTACTTC
>TRBJ1-2|TRBD1|TRBV29-1|many
CSVDQDYRGGYGYTF
TGCAGCGTTGACCAAGACTACAGGGGAGGCTATGGCTACACCTTC
>TRBJ2-7|NA|TRBV5-4|NA
CASSSTFEQYF
TGTGCCAGCAGCTCCACATTTGAGCAGTACTTC
>TRBJ1-2|NA|TRBV6-6|NA
CASSSSQGAADYTF
TGTGCCAGCAGTTCTTCACAGGGTGCGGCAGACTACACCTTC
>TRBJ2-7|NA|TRBV28|NA
CASKIAPSYEQYF
TGTGCCAGCAAGATAGCGCCTTCCTACGAGCAGTACTTC
>TRBJ2-1|TRBD2|TRBV29-1|NA
CSVAGGGGYREQFF
TGCAGCGTCGCAGGCGGGGGGGGGTATAGGGAGCAGTTCTTC
>TRBJ1-1|NA|TRBV2|NA
CASSELGAYVNTEAFF
TGTGCCAGCAGTGAGTTGGGGGCTTACGTGAACACTGAAGCTTTCTTT
>TRBJ2-2|NA|TRBV4-3|NA
CASTRDLRTNTGELFF
TGCGCCAGCACCCGAGACCTCCGAACGAACACCGGGGAGCTGTTTTTT
>TRBJ2-3|TRBD2|TRBV5-1|NA
CASSLASGGFADTQYF
TGCGCCAGCAGCTTGGCTAGCGGGGGTTTCGCAGATACGCAGTATTTT
>TRBJ2-7|TRBD1|TRBV18|NA
CASSSTGRYEQYF
TGTGCCAGCTCATCGACAGGGCGGTACGAGCAGTACTTC
>TRBJ2-7|TRBD2|TRBV18|NA
CASSRTTSGYSHGEQYF
TGTGCCAGCTCACGGACGACTAGCGGGTATTCCCATGGCGAGCAGTACTTC
>TRBJ1-2|NA|TRBV4-2|NA
CASSLLSGAFNYGYTF
TGTGCCAGCAGCCTCCTCTCCGGGGCATTTAACTATGGCTACACCTTC
>TRBJ2-2|TRBD2|TRBV18|NA
CASSPLGLAGSTGELFF
TGTGCCAGCTCACCCCTTGGACTAGCGGGATCGACCGGGGAGCTGTTTTTT
>TRBJ2-5|TRBD2|TRBV7-9|NA
CASGISGNQETQYF
TGTGCCAGCGGAATTAGCGGGAACCAAGAGACCCAGTACTTC
>TRBJ2-7|TRBD1|TRBV4-2|NA
CASSLDLGQGFEQYF
TGTGCCAGCAGCTTAGATCTGGGACAGGGGTTCGAGCAGTACTTC
>TRBJ2-1|NA|TRBV7-3|NA
CASSLIVSSYNEQFF
TGTGCCAGCAGCTTAATAGTTAGCTCTTACAATGAGCAGTTCTTC
>TRBJ1-3|NA|TRBV6-5|NA
CASSYSEDLDTIYF
TGTGCCAGCAGTTACTCCGAGGATTTGGACACCATATATTTT
>TRBJ2-1|TRBD2|TRBV6-6|NA
CASSHPVSGIDEQFF
TGTGCCAGCAGCCACCCGGTTAGCGGGATAGATGAGCAGTTCTTC
>TRBJ1-5|NA|TRBV15|NA
CATSSDRTASNQPQHF
TGTGCCACCAGCTCTGATAGGACAGCAAGCAATCAGCCCCAGCATTTT
>TRBJ2-7|NA|TRBV7-9|NA
CASSLATYEQYF
TGTGCCAGCAGCTTAGCGACCTACGAGCAGTACTTC
>TRBJ2-7|TRBD2|TRBV7-9|NA
CASSVKTSGTSYEQYF
TGTGCCAGCAGCGTCAAGACTAGCGGGACGTCCTACGAGCAGTACTTC
>TRBJ2-3|NA|TRBV11-2|NA
CASSLIYGSTDTQYF
TGTGCCAGCAGCTTAATCTACGGCAGCACAGATACGCAGTATTTT
>TRBJ2-7|TRBD1|TRBV7-9|NA
CASSPPGTGGGYEQYF
TGTGCCAGCAGCCCCCCTGGGACAGGGGGCGGGTACGAGCAGTACTTC